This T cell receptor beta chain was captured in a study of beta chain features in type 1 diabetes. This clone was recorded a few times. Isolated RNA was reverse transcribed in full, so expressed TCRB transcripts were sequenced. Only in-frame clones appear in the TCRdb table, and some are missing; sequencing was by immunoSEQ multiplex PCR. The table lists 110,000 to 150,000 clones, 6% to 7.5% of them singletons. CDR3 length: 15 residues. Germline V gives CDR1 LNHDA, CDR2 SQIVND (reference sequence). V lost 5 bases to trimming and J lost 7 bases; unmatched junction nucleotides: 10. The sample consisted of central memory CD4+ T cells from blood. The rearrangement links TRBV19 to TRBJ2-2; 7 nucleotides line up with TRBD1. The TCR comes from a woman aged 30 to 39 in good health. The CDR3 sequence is CASSDRRQGIGELFF. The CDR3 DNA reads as TGTGCCAGTAGTGACCGGCGACAGGGAATCGGGGAGCTGTTTTTT.